A selection of T cell receptor beta chains follows, all from one sample in a study of regulatory T cells in long-lasting Graves disease. TCRdb used MiXCR to reprocess the multiplex PCR reads, holding one entry per CDR3 protein. Here the sample spans around 460,000 distinct CDR3 sequences, about 20% being singletons. The sequencing here drew on peripheral blood mononuclear cells (PBMCs), taken when the disease was refractory, from a patient treated with antithyroid drugs. These receptors all come from a female donor with Graves disease. Each CDR3 is given with its conserved first and last residue. Each record gives: J gene, V gene, CDR3 protein.

TRBJ2-7 | TRBV28 | CAGGATYEQYF
TRBJ2-5 | TRBV2 | CASRGLAGSSQYF
TRBJ1-1 | TRBV12-3/TRBV12-4 | CASSSLGTGAYTEAFF
TRBJ1-5 | TRBV7-2 | CASSFGPDQPQHF
TRBJ2-4 | TRBV2 | CASSDPQIAKNIQYF
TRBJ1-2 | TRBV3-1 | CASSQDKGITGYTF
TRBJ2-7 | TRBV6-1 | CASGREGTYEQYF
TRBJ2-1 | TRBV11-2 | CASSFGGASGVTYNEQFF
TRBJ2-5 | TRBV3-1 | CASSPPGGRETQYF
TRBJ1-1 | TRBV5-1 | CASRSTGQNTEAFF
TRBJ2-2 | TRBV9 | CASSVWGSGELLF
TRBJ2-6 | TRBV7-2 | CASSSPRRRHPSGAGANVLTF
TRBJ2-7 | TRBV6-1 | CASSYGGTGYEQYF
TRBJ2-7 | TRBV7-2 | CASSLDRETSSYEQYF
TRBJ2-7 | TRBV6-1 | CASHRGNEQYF
TRBJ2-5 | TRBV7-8 | CASSLNFGEETQYF
TRBJ1-5 | TRBV3-1 | CASSQEGRDNQPQHF
TRBJ1-1 | TRBV7-6 | CASSRTTGVAGNTEAFF
TRBJ1-1 | TRBV5-1 | CASSLIGAHTEAFF
. | TRBV7-3 | CASSWGRRNGTQYF
TRBJ2-7 | TRBV11-3 | CASSLGASGEQYF
TRBJ2-5 | TRBV20-1 | CSAEHGGRETQYF
TRBJ2-7 | TRBV19 | CANSIESQGHYEQYF
TRBJ2-5 | TRBV28 | CASSLGGAGEETQYF
TRBJ1-1 | TRBV5-1 | CASSPGRINTEAFF
TRBJ2-5 | TRBV12-3/TRBV12-4 | CASSFQSGEFGETQYF
TRBJ2-1 | TRBV28 | CASTSGYNEQFF
. | TRBV7-2 | CASRPGTGNYNEQFF
TRBJ1-2 | TRBV7-2 | CTSSLNYGYTF
TRBJ1-2 | TRBV28 | CASSFKRMYGYTF
TRBJ1-1 | TRBV7-3 | CASSLGMANTEAFF
TRBJ1-1 | TRBV4-1 | CASSQGGQNTEAFF
TRBJ1-2 | TRBV7-2 | CASSTGTGNSRGYTF
TRBJ1-6 | TRBV7-2 | CASSSPSEGGRNSPLHF
TRBJ1-2 | TRBV20-1 | CSATTTAGVANYGYTF
TRBJ1-1 | TRBV19 | CASSVSDRGLATEAFF
TRBJ1-1 | TRBV27 | CASSLHRSDTEAFF
TRBJ2-6 | TRBV6-1 | CASTGHLSGANVLTF
TRBJ1-1 | TRBV11-2 | CASSSTFRVRLAFF
TRBJ1-1 | TRBV15 | CATSTSGGGEAFF
TRBJ2-4 | TRBV28 | CASSSLNAPVAKNIQYF
TRBJ2-2 | TRBV7-8 | CASSAGLTFTGELFF
TRBJ1-4 | TRBV7-9 | CASRSTALTANEKLFF
TRBJ1-5 | TRBV6-1 | CASIQAGQGSNQPQHF
TRBJ2-3 | TRBV29-1 | CSVEEGGGGDTQYF
TRBJ1-1 | TRBV5-6 | CASSPWTGKGTEAFF
TRBJ2-7 | TRBV12-3/TRBV12-4 | CASSLRWRDRKNYEQYF
TRBJ1-2 | TRBV7-2 | CASSLDGTGTNYGYTF
TRBJ2-2 | TRBV6-1 | CASSEEIRTGELFF
TRBJ1-6 | TRBV5-6 | CASSLVGSYNSPLHF